This T cell receptor beta chain originates from a study of control samples from healthy donors and cancer patients. Data came from immunoSEQ multiplex PCR; TCRdb stores just in-frame clones and leaves some out. The data contain 190,000 or so clones, approximately 95% of them singletons. Per the germline V gene, CDR1 is SGHRS and CDR2 is YFSETQ. The CDR3 is 16 amino acids. The V and J ends lost 4 bases and 5 bases, in that order; junction bases with no gene match: 12. Source material: blood. This clonotype was obtained from a man younger than 35 in good health. The chain employs TRBV5-1 and TRBJ2-3, with 8 nucleotides matching TRBD2. CDR3 protein: CASSPDIGGGGDTQYF. Here the CDR3 DNA reads TGCGCCAGCAGCCCGGATATCGGGGGGGGAGGAGATACGCAGTATTTT. The whole variable domain, remainder taken from reference TRBV5-1 and TRBJ2-3, is KAGVTQTPRYLIKTRGQQVTLSCSPISGHRSVSWYQQTPGQGLQFLFEYFSETQRNKGNFPGRFSGRQFSNSRSEMNVSTLELGDSALYLCASSPDIGGGGDTQYFGPGTRLTVL.